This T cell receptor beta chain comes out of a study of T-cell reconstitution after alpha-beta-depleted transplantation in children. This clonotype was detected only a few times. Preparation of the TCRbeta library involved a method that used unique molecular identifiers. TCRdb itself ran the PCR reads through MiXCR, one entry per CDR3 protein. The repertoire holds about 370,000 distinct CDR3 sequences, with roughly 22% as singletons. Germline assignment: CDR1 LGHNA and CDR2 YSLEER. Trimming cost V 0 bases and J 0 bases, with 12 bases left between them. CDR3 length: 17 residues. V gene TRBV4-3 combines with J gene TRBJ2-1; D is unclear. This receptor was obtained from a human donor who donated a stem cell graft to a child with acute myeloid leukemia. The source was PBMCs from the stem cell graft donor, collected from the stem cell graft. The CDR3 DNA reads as TGCGCCAGCAGCCAAGAGCTCGTGGCAAGCTCCTACAATGAGCAGTTCTTC. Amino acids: CASSQELVASSYNEQFF.